A single sample is the source of the 21 T cell receptor beta chains below, sequenced in a study of relationships among human T cell subsets. The T cell receptor alpha and beta CDR3 regions were amplified from mRNA by semiquantitative ARM-PCR. In ARM-PCR, communal superprimers followed tagged nested gene-specific primers for exponential amplification. Using its own MiXCR run on the multiplex PCR reads, TCRdb lists one record per CDR3 protein. The sample comprises 10,000 to 15,000 distinct CDR3 sequences, roughly two thirds of which are singletons, and 25% to 30% rests with the top ten. Th1 cells were collected as flow-through following bead selections for CD25, CD56 and CD294. The sample was CD4+ Th1 cells sorted from blood. Receptors were obtained from a man in his forties in good health.

The chain employs TRBV2 and TRBJ2-7; D not resolved. Germline CDR1 is SNHLY and CDR2 is FYNNEI. The CDR3 length is 11 residues. V lost 2 bases, J lost 5 bases, and 4 bases lay in between. The CDR3 nucleotides read TGTGCCAGCAGTGAAATCAACGAGCAGTACTTC. Translation: CASSEINEQYF. Combining the CDR3 with reference TRBV2 and TRBJ2-7 gives the whole variable domain EPEVTQTPSHQVTQMGQEVILRCVPISNHLYFYWYRQILGQKVEFLVSFYNNEISEKSEIFDDQFSVERPDGSNFTLKIRSTKLEDSAMYFCASSEINEQYFGPGTRLTVT.

This chain links TRBV11-2 with TRBJ1-1, with D unresolved. This CDR3 region has 10 residues. Germline assignment: CDR1 SGHAT and CDR2 FQNNGV. V lost 6 bases to trimming and J lost 5 bases, with 4 bases between them. The CDR3 is CASRRTEAFF. CDR3 in DNA: TGTGCCAGCAGGAGGACTGAAGCTTTCTTT.

This sequence joins TRBV20-1 and TRBJ1-1; D may be TRBD1 (6 bases). CDR3 size: 12 residues. CDR1 is DFQATT, CDR2 SNEGSKA, per germline (reference sequence). V was clipped by 7 bases and J by 3 bases, with 12 bases between them. The CDR3 bases are TGCAGTGGAGTAGAGGGGGACACTGAAGCTTTCTTT. Protein product: CSGVEGDTEAFF.

The CDR3 DNA reads as TGTGCCAGCAGTTCCTGGGACAGGGGAAGCGGTGAGACCCAGTACTTC. As protein: CASSSWDRGSGETQYF. The chain has TRBV28 and TRBJ2-5, with TRBD1 matching 10 bases. V trimming: 4 bases; J trimming: 5 bases; junction bases outside the gene matches: 10. Germline lookup yields CDR1 MDHEN and CDR2 SYDVKM. This CDR3 region has 16 residues.

The chain couples TRBV20-1 to TRBJ2-1, with D hard to call. Germline V gene lookup returns CDR1 DFQATT and CDR2 SNEGSKA (reference sequence). Trimming took 3 bases from V and 5 from J, leaving 14 bases between them. The CDR3 covers 14 residues. This CDR3 is CSARDPARNNEQFF. Here the CDR3 DNA reads TGCAGTGCTAGGGACCCGGCCCGAAACAATGAGCAGTTCTTC.

The chain joins TRBV7-9 to TRBJ2-2; TRBD2 is a possible D gene (7 bases). Germline-derived CDR1 and CDR2 are SEHNR and FQNEAQ (reference sequence). V lost 5 bases and J lost 2, with 15 bases in between. The CDR3 is 16 residues long. The CDR3 spells CASSPGGQGNTGELFF. Here the CDR3 DNA reads TGTGCCAGCAGCCCCGGGGGGCAGGGTAACACCGGGGAGCTGTTTTTT.

The chain combines TRBV29-1 with TRBJ2-7, with D hard to call. The CDR3 extends over 12 amino acids. V lost 4 bases and J 0 bases, leaving 7 bases between the germline ends. From germline, CDR1 is SQVTM and CDR2 ANQGSEA. The CDR3 DNA sequence: TGCAGCGTTGGGGCAGACTCCTACGAGCAGTACTTC. Its translation is CSVGADSYEQYF.

V usage is TRBV7-9 and J usage is TRBJ2-7; no firm D call. Trimming took 1 base from V and 7 from J, leaving 11 bases between them. This CDR3 has 13 amino acids. Germline V gives CDR1 SEHNR, CDR2 FQNEAQ (reference sequence). In DNA form, the CDR3 reads TGTGCCAGCAGCTTAGGGCAAGGGCGGGAGCAGTACTTC. Protein: CASSLGQGREQYF.

This clonotype was counted once. V usage is TRBV2 and J usage is TRBJ2-7, with unresolved D. This CDR3 spans 13 amino acids. V was clipped by 1 base and J by 5 bases, with 9 bases between them. In germline, CDR1 is SNHLY, CDR2 FYNNEI. CDR3 bases: TGTGCCAGCAGTGAAGGGCATAGCCACGAGCAGTACTTC. Residues: CASSEGHSHEQYF.

This chain connects TRBV27 to TRBJ2-7, with a tentative D call TRBD2 (6 bases). This CDR3 is 15 amino acids long. Trimming took 5 bases from V and 1 from J, leaving 15 bases between them. CDR1 MNHEY and CDR2 SMNVEV come from the germline V gene (reference sequence). The CDR3 loop is CASSPLGLGSYEQYF. The CDR3 DNA reads as TGTGCCAGCAGTCCGCTGGGACTCGGATCCTACGAGCAGTACTTC.

The genes are TRBV14 and TRBJ2-3; D is perhaps TRBD1 (5 bases). This CDR3 region has 15 residues. Germline V lookup: CDR1 SGHDN, CDR2 FVKESK. Trimming removed 1 base at V and 4 bases at J, with 12 bases between. CDR3 sequence reads: CASSQGAGRADTQYF. The CDR3 bases are TGTGCCAGCAGCCAAGGGGCAGGGCGAGCAGATACGCAGTATTTT.

This clonotype occurred once. The chain uses TRBV5-1 and TRBJ2-5, with 9 bases aligning to TRBD1. The V segment lost 4 bases and the J segment 3 bases; nucleotides outside the gene matches: 4. Germline lookup yields CDR1 SGHRS and CDR2 YFSETQ. The CDR3 runs to 14 residues. The CDR3 DNA reads TGCGCCAGCAGCCGGACAGGGGATGAAGAGACCCAGTACTTC. Amino acid sequence: CASSRTGDEETQYF.

This clonotype has just a few counts. The V gene is TRBV13, the J gene TRBJ2-5, with D perhaps being TRBD1 or TRBD2 (5 bases each). V lost 0 bases and J 5 bases, leaving 10 bases between the germline ends. The germline V gene has CDR1 PRHDT and CDR2 FYEKMQ (reference sequence). This CDR3 spans 14 amino acids. DNA of the CDR3: TGTGCCAGCAGCTTAGGAAGGGGAGATGAGACCCAGTACTTC. Protein sequence: CASSLGRGDETQYF.

V gene TRBV7-9 combines with J gene TRBJ2-1; no clear D gene. V gave up 0 bases and J gave up 6 bases, with 12 bases separating them. Germline lookup yields CDR1 SEHNR and CDR2 FQNEAQ (reference sequence). The CDR3 has 15 residues. CDR3 sequence (DNA): TGTGCCAGCAGCTTAGCGACCGGGCATCCCAATGAGCAGTTCTTC. This gives the protein CASSLATGHPNEQFF.

The CDR3 region is CSVRSSDTQYF. The CDR3 DNA reads TGCAGCGTCAGATCTTCGGATACGCAGTATTTT. This sequence joins TRBV29-1 and TRBJ2-3, with D unresolved. This CDR3 contains 11 residues. V dropped 6 bases and J dropped 6 bases, with 10 bases sitting between them. Germline V lookup: CDR1 SQVTM, CDR2 ANQGSEA.

This sequence joins TRBV18 and TRBJ2-1, with D perhaps TRBD1 (6 bases). From germline, CDR1 is KGHSH and CDR2 LQKENI. The V end was cut by 0 bases, the J end by 11 bases, with 11 bases between. CDR3 length: 13 residues. CDR3 nucleotide sequence: TGTGCCAGCTCACCACCGGGGACACTTCAGCAGTTCTTC. Amino acid sequence: CASSPPGTLQQFF. Variable domain in full (rest from reference TRBV18 and TRBJ2-1): NAGVMQNPRHLVRRRGQEARLRCSPMKGHSHVYWYRQLPEEGLKFMVYLQKENIIDESGMPKERFSAEFPKEGPSILRIQQVVRGDSAAYFCASSPPGTLQQFFGPGTRLTVL.

This rearrangement joins TRBV4-1 to TRBJ2-6; TRBD1 is a possible D gene (5 bases). Between the trimmed V and J ends, which lost 2 bases and 2 bases, there was a span of 13 bases. The CDR3 covers 17 residues. Germline values: CDR1 MGHRA, CDR2 YSYEKL. The CDR3 protein is CASSQRLGRTGANVLTF. CDR3 DNA: TGCGCCAGCAGCCAAAGGCTGGGGCGGACTGGGGCCAACGTCCTGACTTTC.

This clonotype was observed a handful of times. V usage is TRBV2 and J usage is TRBJ2-5; tentative D call: TRBD2 (5 bases). Between the trimmed V and J ends, which lost 6 bases and 3 bases, there was a span of 26 bases. Germline values: CDR1 SNHLY, CDR2 FYNNEI. This CDR3 region has 18 residues. The CDR3 is CASRRTRGLPRGEETQYF. The CDR3 DNA reads TGTGCCAGCAGACGCACCCGAGGGTTACCGCGAGGAGAAGAGACCCAGTACTTC.

V usage is TRBV28 and J usage is TRBJ2-7; D unresolved. CDR3 size: 12 residues. Germline values: CDR1 MDHEN, CDR2 SYDVKM. Trimming cost V 5 bases and J 0 bases, with 5 bases left between them. The CDR3 nucleotides read TGTGCCAGCAGTCAAGCCTCCTACGAGCAGTACTTC. Its translation: CASSQASYEQYF.

The chain combines TRBV30 with TRBJ1-5, with a tentative D call TRBD1 (5 bases). Trimming pared 2 bases from V and 0 bases from J, leaving 23 bases between. In germline, CDR1 is GTSNPN, CDR2 SVGIG (reference sequence). The CDR3 has 19 amino acids. CDR3 in amino acids: CAWSPRRDGLSYSNQPQHF. The CDR3 DNA reads TGTGCCTGGAGTCCCCGCCGGGACGGATTAAGCTATAGCAATCAGCCCCAGCATTTT.

V is TRBV6-6 and J is TRBJ2-3; weak D call: TRBD2 (7 bases). CDR3 size: 15 residues. V gave up 6 bases and J gave up 2 bases, with 15 bases separating them. CDR1 MNHNY and CDR2 SVGAGI come from the germline V gene (reference sequence). The CDR3 nucleotides are TGTGCCAGCAGGTCTTGGGGGGGCCTCACAGATACGCAGTATTTT. Amino acid sequence: CASRSWGGLTDTQYF.